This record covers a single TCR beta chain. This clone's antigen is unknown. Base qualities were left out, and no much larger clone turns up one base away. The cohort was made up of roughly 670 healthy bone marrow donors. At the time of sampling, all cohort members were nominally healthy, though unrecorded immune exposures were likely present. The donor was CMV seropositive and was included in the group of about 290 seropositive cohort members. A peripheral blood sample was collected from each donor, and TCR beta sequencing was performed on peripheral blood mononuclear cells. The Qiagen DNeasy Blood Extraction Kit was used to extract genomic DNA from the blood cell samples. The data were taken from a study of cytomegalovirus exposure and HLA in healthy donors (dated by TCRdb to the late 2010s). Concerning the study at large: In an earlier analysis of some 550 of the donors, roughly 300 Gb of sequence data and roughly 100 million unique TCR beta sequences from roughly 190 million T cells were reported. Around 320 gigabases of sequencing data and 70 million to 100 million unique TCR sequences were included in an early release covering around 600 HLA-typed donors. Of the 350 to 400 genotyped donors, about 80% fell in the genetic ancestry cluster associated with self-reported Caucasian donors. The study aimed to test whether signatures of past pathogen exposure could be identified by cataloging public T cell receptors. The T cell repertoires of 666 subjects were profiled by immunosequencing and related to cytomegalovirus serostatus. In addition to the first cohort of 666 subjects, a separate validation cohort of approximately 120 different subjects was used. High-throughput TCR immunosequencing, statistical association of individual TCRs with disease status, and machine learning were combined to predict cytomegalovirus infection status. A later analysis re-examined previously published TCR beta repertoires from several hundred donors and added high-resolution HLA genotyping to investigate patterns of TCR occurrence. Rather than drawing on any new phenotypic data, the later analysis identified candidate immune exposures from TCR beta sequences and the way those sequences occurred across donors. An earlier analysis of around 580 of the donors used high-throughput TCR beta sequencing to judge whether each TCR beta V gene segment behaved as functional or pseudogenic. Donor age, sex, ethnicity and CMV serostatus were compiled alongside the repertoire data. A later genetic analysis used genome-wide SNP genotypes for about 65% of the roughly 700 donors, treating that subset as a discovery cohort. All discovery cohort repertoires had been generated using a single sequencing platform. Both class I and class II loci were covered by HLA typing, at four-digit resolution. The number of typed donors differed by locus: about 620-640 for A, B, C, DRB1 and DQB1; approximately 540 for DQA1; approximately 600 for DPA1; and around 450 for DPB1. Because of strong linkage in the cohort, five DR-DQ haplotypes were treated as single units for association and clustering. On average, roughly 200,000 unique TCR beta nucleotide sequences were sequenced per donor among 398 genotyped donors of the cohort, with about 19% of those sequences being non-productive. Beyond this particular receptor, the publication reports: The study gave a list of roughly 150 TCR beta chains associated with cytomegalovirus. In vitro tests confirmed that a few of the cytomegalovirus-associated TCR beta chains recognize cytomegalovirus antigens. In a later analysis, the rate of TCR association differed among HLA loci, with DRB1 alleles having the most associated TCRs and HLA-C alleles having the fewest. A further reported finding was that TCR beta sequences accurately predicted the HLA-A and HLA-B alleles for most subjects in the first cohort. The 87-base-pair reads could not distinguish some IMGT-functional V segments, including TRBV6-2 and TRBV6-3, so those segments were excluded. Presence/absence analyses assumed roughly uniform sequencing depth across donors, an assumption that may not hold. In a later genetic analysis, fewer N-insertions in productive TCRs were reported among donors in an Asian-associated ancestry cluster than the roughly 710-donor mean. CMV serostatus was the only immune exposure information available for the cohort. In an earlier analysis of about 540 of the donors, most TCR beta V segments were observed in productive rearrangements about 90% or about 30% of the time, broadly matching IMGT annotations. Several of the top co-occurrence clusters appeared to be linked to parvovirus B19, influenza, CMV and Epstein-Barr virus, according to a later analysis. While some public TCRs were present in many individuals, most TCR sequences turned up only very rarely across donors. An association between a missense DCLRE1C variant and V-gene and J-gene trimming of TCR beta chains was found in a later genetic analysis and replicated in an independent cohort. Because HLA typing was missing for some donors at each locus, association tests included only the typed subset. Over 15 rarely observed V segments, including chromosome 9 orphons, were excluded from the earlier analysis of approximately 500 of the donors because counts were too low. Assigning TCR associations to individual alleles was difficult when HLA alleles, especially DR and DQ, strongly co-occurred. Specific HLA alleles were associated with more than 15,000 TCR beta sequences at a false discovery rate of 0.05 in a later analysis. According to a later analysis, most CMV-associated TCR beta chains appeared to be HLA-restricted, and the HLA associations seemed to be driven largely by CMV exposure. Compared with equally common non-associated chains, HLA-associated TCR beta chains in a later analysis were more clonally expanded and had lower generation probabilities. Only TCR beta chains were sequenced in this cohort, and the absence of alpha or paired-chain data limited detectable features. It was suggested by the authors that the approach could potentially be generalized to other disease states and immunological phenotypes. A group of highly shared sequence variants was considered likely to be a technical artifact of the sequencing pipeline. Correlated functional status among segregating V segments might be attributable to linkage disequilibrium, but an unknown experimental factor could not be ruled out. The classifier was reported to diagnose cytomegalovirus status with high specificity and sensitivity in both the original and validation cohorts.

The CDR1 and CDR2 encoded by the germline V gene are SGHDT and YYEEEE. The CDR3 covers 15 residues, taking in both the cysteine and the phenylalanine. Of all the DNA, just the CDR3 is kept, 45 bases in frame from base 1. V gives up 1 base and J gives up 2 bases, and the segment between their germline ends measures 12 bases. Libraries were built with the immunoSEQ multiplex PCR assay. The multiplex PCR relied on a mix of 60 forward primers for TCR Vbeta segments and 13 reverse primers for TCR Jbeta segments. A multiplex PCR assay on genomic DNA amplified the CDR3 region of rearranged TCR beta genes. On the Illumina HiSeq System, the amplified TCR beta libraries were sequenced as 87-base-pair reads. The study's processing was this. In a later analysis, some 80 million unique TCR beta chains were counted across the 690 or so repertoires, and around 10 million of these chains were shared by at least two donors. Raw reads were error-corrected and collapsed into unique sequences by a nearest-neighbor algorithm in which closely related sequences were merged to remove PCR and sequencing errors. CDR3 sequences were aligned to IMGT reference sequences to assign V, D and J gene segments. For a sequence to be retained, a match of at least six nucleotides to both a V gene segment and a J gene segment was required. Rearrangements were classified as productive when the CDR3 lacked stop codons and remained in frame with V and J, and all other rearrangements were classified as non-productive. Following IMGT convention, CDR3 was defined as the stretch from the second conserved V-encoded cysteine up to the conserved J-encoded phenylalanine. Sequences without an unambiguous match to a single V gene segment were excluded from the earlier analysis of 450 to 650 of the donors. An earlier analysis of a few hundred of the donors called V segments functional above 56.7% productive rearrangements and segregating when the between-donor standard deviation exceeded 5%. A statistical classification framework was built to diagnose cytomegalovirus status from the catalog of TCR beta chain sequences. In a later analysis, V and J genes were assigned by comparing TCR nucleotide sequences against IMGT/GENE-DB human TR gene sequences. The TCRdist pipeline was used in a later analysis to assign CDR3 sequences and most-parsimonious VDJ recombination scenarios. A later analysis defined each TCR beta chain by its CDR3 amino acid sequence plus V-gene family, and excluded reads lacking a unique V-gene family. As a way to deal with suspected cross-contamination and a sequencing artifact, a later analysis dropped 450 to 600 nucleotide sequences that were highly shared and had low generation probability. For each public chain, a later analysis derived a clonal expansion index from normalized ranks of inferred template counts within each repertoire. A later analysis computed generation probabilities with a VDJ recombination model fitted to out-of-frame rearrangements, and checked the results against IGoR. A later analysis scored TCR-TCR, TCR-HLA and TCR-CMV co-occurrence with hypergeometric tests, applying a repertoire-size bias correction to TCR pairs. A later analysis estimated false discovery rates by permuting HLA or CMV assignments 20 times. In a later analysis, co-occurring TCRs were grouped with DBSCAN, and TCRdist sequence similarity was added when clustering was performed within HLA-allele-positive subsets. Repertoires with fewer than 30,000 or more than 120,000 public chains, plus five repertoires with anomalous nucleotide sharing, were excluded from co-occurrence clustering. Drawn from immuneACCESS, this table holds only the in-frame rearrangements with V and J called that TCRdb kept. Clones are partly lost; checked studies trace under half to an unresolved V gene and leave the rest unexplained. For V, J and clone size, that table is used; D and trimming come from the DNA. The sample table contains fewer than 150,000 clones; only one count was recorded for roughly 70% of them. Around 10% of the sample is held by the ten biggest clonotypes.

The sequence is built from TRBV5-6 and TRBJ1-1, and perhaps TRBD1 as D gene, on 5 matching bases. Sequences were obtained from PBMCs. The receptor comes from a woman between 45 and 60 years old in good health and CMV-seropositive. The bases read TGTGCCAGCAGCTTGTACTCTGGACACAACACTGAAGCTTTCTTT. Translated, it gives CASSLYSGHNTEAFF. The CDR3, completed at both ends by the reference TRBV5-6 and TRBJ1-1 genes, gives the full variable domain DAGVTQSPTHLIKTRGQQVTLRCSPKSGHDTVSWYQQALGQGPQFIFQYYEEEERQRGNFPDRFSGHQFPNYSSELNVNALLLGDSALYLCASSLYSGHNTEAFFGQGTRLTVV.